This T cell receptor (beta chain) is from a study of blood T cells in healthy people across ages. Regarding the study as a whole: The percentage of naive T cells correlated strongly with TCR beta diversity. Fewer expanded clones and more diversity marked long-lived versus aged donors.

The CDR3 loop spans 14 amino acids. From germline, CDR1 is DFQATT and CDR2 SNEGSKA (reference sequence). Whenever a sample was processed, at least 6.5 million PBMCs were isolated. A second about 7 to 11 cycle PCR used barcoded and J-beta primers. All samples gave at least 2.5 million CDR3-containing paired-end reads. MiXCR, applied by TCRdb to the 5' RACE reads, yields one record per CDR3 protein. The sample lists 700,000 or so distinct CDR3 sequences; about 20% were seen once. Notes on this clonotype: Its matching antigen is unknown. One end of the junction does not line up with germline, which may come from a read error.

The V call is TRBV20-1, the J call TRBJ2-5, with D perhaps matching TRBD1 (6 bases). Near its end, the DNA agrees better with TRBJ2-7, so the J call may be wrong. This TCR was sampled from a man in his 70s in good health. Sequencing was performed on blood. The CDR3 protein is CSTRTGSNFGEQYF. The CDR3 DNA reads as TGCAGTACTAGAACAGGGAGCAATTTTGGCGAGCAGTACTTC.